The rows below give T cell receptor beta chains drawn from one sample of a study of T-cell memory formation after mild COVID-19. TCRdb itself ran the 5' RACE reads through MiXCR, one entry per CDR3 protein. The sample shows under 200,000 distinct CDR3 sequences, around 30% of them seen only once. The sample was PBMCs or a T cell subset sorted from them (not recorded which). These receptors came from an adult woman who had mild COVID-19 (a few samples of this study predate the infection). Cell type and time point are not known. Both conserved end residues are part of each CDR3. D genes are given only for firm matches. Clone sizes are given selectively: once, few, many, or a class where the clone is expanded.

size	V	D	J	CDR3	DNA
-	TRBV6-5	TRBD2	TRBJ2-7	CASSTTSGRAGVPDEQYF	TGTGCCAGCAGCACGACTAGCGGGAGGGCCGGAGTCCCCGACGAGCAGTACTTC
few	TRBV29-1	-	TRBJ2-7	CSAGDSSYEQYF	TGCAGCGCGGGGGACAGCTCCTACGAGCAGTACTTC
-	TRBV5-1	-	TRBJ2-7	CASSPGTDEQYF	TGCGCCAGCAGCCCGGGGACGGACGAGCAGTACTTC
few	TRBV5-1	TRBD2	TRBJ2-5	CASSMGGPQETQYF	TGCGCCAGCAGCATGGGAGGGCCCCAAGAGACCCAGTACTTC
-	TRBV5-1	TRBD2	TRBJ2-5	CASSSSGGKQETQYF	TGCGCCAGCAGCTCTAGCGGGGGCAAACAAGAGACCCAGTACTTC
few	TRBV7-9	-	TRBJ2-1	CASSLEGINEQFF	TGTGCCAGCAGCTTAGAAGGTATCAATGAGCAGTTCTTC
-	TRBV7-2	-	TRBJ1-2	CASSLDRHYGYTF	TGTGCCAGCAGCTTAGACAGGCACTATGGCTACACCTTC
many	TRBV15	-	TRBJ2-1	CATSRDSGFSYNEQFF	TGTGCCACCAGCAGAGATTCGGGCTTCTCCTACAATGAGCAGTTCTTC
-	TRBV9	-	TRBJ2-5	CASSADGDDAETQYF	TGTGCCAGCAGCGCCGACGGGGACGATGCCGAGACCCAGTACTTC
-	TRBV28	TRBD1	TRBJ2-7	CASSSTGQIGYEQYF	TGTGCCAGCAGTTCAACGGGACAGATCGGCTACGAGCAGTACTTC
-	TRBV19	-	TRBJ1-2	CASRGYGYTF	TGTGCCAGTAGGGGGTATGGCTACACCTTC
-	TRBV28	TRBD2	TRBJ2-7	CASLSGGAVSYEQYF	TGTGCCAGCCTCTCGGGAGGGGCAGTTTCTTACGAGCAGTACTTC
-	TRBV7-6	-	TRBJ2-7	CASSPLDMTDNEQYF	TGTGCCAGCAGCCCACTCGACATGACTGACAACGAGCAGTACTTC
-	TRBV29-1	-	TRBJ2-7	CSVEDGGQYF	TGCAGCGTTGAAGATGGGGGGCAGTACTTC
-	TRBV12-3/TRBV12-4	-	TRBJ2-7	CASSLQRSYEQYF	TGTGCCAGCAGTCTCCAGAGGTCCTACGAGCAGTACTTC